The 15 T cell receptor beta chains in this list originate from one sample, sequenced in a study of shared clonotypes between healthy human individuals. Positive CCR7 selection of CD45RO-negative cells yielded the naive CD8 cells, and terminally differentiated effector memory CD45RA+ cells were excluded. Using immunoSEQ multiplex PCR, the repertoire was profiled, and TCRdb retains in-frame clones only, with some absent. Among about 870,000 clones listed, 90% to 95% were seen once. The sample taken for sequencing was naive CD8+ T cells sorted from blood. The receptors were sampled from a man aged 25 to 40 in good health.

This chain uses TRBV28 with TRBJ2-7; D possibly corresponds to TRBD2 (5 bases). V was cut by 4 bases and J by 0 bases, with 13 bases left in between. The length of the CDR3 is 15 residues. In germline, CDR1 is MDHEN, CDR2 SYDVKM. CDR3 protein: CASSSTRLYSYEQYF. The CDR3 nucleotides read TGTGCCAGCAGTTCGACCAGACTATACTCCTACGAGCAGTACTTC. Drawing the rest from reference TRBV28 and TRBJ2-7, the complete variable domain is DVKVTQSSRYLVKRTGEKVFLECVQDMDHENMFWYRQDPGLGLRLIYFSYDVKMKEKGDIPEGYSVSREKKERFSLILESASTNQTSMYLCASSSTRLYSYEQYFGPGTRLTVT.

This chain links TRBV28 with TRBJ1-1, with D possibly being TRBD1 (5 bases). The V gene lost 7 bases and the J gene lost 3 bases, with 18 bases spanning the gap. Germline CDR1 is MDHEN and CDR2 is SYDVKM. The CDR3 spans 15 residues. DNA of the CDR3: TGTGCCAGCACCGAAAAGGGGCGTCCCTACACTGAAGCTTTCTTT. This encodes CASTEKGRPYTEAFF.

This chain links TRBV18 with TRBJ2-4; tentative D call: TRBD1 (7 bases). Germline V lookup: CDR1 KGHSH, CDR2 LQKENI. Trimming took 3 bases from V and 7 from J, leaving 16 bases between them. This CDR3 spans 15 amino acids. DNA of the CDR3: TGTGCCAGCTCACCTTCGCAGGGGGGTTTGAACATTCAGTACTTC. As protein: CASSPSQGGLNIQYF.

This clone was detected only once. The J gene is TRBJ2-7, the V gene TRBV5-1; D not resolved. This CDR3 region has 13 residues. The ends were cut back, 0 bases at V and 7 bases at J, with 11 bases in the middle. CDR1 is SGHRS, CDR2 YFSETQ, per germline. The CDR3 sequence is CASSLGITWEQYF. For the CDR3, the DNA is TGCGCCAGCAGCTTGGGCATAACGTGGGAGCAGTACTTC.

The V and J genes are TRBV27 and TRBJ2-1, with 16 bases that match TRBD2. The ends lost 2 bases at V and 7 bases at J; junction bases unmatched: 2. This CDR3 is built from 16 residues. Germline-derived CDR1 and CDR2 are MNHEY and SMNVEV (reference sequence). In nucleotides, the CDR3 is TGTGCCAGCAGTTTAGGGACTAGCGGGAGGGGGAATGAGCAGTTCTTC. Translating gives CASSLGTSGRGNEQFF.

CDR3 bases: TGTGCCAGCGGAAAAATCAGACAGGGCAATGAGCAGTTCTTC. This translates into CASGKIRQGNEQFF. This chain connects TRBV27 to TRBJ2-1, with 7 bases aligning to TRBD1. This CDR3 contains 14 residues. Germline trimming cut 8 bases from V and 6 bases from J; bases unmatched to any gene: 10. CDR1 MNHEY and CDR2 SMNVEV come from the germline V gene (reference sequence).

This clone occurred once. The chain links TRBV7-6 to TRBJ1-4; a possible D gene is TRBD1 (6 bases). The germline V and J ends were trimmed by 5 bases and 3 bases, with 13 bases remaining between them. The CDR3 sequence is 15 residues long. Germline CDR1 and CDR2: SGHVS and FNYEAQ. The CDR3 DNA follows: TGTGCCAGCAGCGGCAGGGGCGGTGCTAATGAAAAACTGTTTTTT. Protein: CASSGRGGANEKLFF.

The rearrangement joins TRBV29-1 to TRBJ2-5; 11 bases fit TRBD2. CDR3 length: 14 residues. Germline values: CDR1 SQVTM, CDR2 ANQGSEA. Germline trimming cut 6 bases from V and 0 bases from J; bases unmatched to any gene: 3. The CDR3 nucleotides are TGCAGCGTAAGACTAGCGGGATACCAAGAGACCCAGTACTTC. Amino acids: CSVRLAGYQETQYF.

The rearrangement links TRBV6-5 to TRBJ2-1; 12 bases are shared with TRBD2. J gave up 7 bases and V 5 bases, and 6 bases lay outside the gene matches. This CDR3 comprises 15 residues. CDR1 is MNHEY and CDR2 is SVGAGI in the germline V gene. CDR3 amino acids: CASSIGLAGLNEQFF. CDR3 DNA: TGTGCCAGCAGTATAGGACTAGCGGGACTAAATGAGCAGTTCTTC.

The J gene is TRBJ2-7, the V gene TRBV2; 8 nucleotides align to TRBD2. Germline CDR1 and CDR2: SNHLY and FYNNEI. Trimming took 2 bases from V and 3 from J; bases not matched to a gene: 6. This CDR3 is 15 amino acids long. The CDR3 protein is CASSEFSGKIYEQYF. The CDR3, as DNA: TGTGCCAGCAGTGAATTTAGCGGGAAAATCTACGAGCAGTACTTC.

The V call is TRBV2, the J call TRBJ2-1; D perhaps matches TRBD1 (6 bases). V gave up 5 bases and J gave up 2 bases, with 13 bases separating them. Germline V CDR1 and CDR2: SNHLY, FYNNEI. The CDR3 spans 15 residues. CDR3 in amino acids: CASSQGTLAYNEQFF. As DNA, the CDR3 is TGTGCCAGCAGTCAAGGGACATTGGCCTACAATGAGCAGTTCTTC.

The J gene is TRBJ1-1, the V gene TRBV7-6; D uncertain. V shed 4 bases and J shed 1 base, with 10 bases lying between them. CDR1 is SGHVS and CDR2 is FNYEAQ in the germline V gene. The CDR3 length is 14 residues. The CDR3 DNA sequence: TGTGCCAGCAGCTCCATCGGGGAGAACACTGAAGCTTTCTTT. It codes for CASSSIGENTEAFF.

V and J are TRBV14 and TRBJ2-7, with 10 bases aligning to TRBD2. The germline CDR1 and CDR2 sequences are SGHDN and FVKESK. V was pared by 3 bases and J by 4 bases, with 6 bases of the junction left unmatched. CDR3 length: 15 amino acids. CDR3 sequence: CASSHRLAGLYEQYF. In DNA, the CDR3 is TGTGCCAGCAGCCACAGACTAGCGGGCTTATACGAGCAGTACTTC.

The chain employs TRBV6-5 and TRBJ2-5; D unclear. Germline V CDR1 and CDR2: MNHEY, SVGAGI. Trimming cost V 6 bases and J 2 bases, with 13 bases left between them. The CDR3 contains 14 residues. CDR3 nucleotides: TGTGCCAGCAGCTCCTCGACGGTACAAGAGACCCAGTACTTC. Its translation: CASSSSTVQETQYF.

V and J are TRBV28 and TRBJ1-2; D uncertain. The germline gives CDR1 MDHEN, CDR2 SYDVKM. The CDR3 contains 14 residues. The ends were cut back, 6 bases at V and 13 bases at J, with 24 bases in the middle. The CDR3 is CASRMTSLGGWATF. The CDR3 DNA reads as TGTGCCAGCAGAATGACATCCCTTGGTGGTTGGGCCACCTTC.